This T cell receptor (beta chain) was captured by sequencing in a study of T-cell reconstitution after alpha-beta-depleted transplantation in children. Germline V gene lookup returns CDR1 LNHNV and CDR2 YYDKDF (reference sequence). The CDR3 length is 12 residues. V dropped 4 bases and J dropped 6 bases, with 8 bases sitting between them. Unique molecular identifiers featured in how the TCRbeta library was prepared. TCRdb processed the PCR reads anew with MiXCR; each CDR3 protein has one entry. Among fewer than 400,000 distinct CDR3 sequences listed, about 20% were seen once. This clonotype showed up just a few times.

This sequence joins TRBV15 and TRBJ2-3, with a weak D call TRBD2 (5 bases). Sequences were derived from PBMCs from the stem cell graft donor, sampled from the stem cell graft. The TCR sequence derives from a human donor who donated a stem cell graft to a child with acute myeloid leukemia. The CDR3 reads CATSTLVDTQYF. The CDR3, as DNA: TGTGCCACCAGCACACTAGTCGATACGCAGTATTTT.